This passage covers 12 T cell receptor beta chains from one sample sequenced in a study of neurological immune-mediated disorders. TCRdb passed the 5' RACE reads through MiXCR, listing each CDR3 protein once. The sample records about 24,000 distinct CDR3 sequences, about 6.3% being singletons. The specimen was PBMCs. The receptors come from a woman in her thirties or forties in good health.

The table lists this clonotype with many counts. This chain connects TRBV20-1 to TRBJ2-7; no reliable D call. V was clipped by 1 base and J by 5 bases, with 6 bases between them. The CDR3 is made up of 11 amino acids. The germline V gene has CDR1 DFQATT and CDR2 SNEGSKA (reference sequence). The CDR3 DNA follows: TGCAGTGCTAGAGTCGTCCACGAGCAGTACTTC. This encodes CSARVVHEQYF.

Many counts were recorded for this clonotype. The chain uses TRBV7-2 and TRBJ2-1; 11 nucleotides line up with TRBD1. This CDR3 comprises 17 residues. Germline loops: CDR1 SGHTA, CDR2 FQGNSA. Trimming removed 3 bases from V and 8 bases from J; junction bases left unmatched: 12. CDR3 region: CASSFQDRGRSGDEQFF. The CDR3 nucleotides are TGTGCCAGCAGCTTCCAGGACAGGGGGCGAAGTGGGGATGAGCAGTTCTTC.

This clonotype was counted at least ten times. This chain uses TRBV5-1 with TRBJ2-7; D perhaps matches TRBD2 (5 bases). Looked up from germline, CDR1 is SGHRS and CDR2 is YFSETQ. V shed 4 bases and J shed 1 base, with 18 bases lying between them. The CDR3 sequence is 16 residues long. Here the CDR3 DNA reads TGCGCCAGCAGCGAGTTCAATGACCGCGGGTCCTACGAGCAGTACTTC. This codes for CASSEFNDRGSYEQYF. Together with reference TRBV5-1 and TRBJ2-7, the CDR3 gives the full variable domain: KAGVTQTPRYLIKTRGQQVTLSCSPISGHRSVSWYQQTPGQGLQFLFEYFSETQRNKGNFPGRFSGRQFSNSRSEMNVSTLELGDSALYLCASSEFNDRGSYEQYFGPGTRLTVT.

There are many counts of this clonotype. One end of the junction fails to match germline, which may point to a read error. The CDR3 sequence is CASSLGRGYEQYF. The CDR3 bases are TGTGCTAGCAGCTTAGGCCGGGGCTACGAGCAGTACTTC. The chain links TRBV7-7 to TRBJ2-7; possible D gene TRBD2, 5 bases. The CDR3 runs to 13 residues. Germline CDR1 is SSHAT and CDR2 is FNYEAQ (reference sequence).

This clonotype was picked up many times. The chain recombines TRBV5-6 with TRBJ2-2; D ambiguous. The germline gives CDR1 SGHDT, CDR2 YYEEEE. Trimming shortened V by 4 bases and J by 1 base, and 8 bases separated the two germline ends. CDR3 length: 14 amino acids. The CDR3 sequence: CASSPDVNTGELFF. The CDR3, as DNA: TGTGCCAGCAGCCCCGATGTGAACACCGGGGAGCTGTTTTTT.

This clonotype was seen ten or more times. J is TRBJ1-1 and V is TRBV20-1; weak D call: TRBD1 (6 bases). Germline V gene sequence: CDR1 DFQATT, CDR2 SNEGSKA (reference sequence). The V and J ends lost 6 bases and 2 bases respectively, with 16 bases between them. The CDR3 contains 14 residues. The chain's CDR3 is CSAVTGTPNTEAFF. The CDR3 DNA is TGCAGTGCCGTCACAGGGACCCCTAACACTGAAGCTTTCTTT.

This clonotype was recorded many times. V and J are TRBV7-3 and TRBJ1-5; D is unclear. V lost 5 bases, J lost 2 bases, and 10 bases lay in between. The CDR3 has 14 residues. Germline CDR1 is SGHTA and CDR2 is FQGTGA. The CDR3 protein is CASSVSGGNQPQHF. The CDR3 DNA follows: TGTGCCAGCAGCGTCAGCGGGGGCAATCAGCCCCAGCATTTT.

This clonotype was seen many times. The CDR3 loop reads CSVAQYSNQPQHF. As DNA, the CDR3 is TGCAGCGTTGCACAGTATAGCAATCAGCCCCAGCATTTT. The chain carries TRBV29-1 and TRBJ1-5; no reliable D call. Trimming shortened V by 4 bases and J by 0 bases, and 7 bases separated the two germline ends. Germline V gene sequence: CDR1 SQVTM, CDR2 ANQGSEA. The CDR3 runs to 13 residues.

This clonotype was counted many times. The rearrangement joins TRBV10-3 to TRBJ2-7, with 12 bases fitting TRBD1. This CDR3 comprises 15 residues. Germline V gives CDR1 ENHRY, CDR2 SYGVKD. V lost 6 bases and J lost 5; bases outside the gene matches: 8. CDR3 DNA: TGTGCCATCAGCCAGAGGGACAGGGGGCTCCACGAGCAGTACTTC. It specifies CAISQRDRGLHEQYF.

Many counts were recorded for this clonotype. The CDR3 coding sequence is TGTGCCAGCAGAGCAGGGAGAAGTTGGACCGGGGAGCTGTTTTTT. Its translation is CASRAGRSWTGELFF. The J gene is TRBJ2-2, the V gene TRBV6-5; D may correspond to TRBD1 or TRBD2 (5 bases each). This CDR3 region has 15 residues. The V gene's germline CDR1 is MNHEY and CDR2 SVGAGI. V was shortened by 6 bases and J by 5 bases, with 16 bases between the two germline ends.

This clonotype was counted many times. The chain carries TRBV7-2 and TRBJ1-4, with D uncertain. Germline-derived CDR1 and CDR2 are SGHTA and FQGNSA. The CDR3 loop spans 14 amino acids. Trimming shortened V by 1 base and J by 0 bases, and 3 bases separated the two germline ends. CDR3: CASSLGATNEKLFF. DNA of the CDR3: TGTGCCAGCAGCTTAGGGGCAACTAATGAAAAACTGTTTTTT.

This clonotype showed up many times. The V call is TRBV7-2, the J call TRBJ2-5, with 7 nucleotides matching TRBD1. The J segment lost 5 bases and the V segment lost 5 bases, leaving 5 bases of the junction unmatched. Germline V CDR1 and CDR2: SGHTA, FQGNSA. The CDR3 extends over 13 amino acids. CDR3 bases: TGTGCCAGCAGCCGAGGGGGCGAGGAGACCCAGTACTTC. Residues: CASSRGGEETQYF.